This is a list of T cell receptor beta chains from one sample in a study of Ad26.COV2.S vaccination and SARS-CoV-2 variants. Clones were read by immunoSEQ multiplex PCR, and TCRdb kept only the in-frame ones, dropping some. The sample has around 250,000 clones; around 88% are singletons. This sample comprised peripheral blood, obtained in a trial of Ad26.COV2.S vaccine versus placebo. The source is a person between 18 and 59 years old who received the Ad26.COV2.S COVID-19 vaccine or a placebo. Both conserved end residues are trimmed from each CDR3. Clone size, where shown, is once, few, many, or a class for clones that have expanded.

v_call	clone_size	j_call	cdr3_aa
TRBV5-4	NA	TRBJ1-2	ASSEVYTYGYT
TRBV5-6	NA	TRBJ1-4	ASSLAQGANEKLF
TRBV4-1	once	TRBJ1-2	ASSQNWGSNYGYT
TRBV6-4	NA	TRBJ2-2	ASSGTSTGELF
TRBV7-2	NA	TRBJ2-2	ASSYTVGGGELF
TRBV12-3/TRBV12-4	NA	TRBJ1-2	ASSLFKGTGYT
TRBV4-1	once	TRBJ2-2	ASSQGPLLGELF
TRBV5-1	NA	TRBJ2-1	ASSLSDPTYNEQF
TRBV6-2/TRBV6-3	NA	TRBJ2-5	ASSYSGDYGTQY
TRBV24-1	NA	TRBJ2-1	ATSDPGLAGNNEQF
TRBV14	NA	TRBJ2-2	ASSHLGGVVSGELF
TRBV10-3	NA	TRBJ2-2	AISDGSSGTGELF
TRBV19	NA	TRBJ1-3	ASTVYLLSNAPGEASGNTIY
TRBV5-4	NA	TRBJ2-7	ASSLKTGPNEQY
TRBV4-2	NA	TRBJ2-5	ASSYGGAQETQY
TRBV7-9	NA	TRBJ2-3	ASSLGLSEVDTQY
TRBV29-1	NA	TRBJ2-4	SVDWQNIQY
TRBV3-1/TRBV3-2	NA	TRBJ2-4	ASSLRRSAKNIQY
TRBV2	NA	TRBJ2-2	ASIVNTGELF
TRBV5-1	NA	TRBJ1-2	ASSLGQGDGYT
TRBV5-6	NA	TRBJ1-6	ASATGVDSPLH